Listed below are T cell receptor beta chains from one sample, sequenced in a study of metastatic and nonmetastatic thyroid tumors. TCRdb re-called the PCR reads via MiXCR. The data show 9,000 to 10,000 clones, with about 10% seen just once and 7.6% held by the top ten. The material sequenced was tumor tissue. The source of these receptors is a female donor with papillary thyroid cancer or a benign thyroid nodule (not recorded which). Some clones in this sample may be carry-over from other donors' samples. Each CDR3 is given without its conserved first and last residue.

j_call v_call cdr3_aa
TRBJ1-4 TRBV2 ASVDRENGKLF
TRBJ2-5 TRBV28 ASSPPLGRGVQTQY
TRBJ2-1 TRBV7-9 ASSQPGLAGYEQF
TRBJ2-3 TRBV6-4 ASITDGGTDTQY
TRBJ2-5 TRBV2 ASRSGETQY
TRBJ1-5 TRBV20-1 SVWGSGSGQPQH
TRBJ2-5 TRBV27 ASRSGQNQETQY
TRBJ2-7 TRBV19 ASSMGGRRY
TRBJ2-1 TRBV7-9 ASSSGGYNEQF
TRBJ1-4 TRBV9 ASSVAPLQEGVTANEKLF
TRBJ1-6 TRBV28 ASGMTLH
TRBJ2-3 TRBV20-1 SARVRTSGTDTQY
TRBJ1-2 TRBV20-1 SGQGVRGYT
TRBJ2-7 TRBV6-1 ASTQTGMSSYEQY
TRBJ2-1 TRBV28 ASSLGQGAWNEQF
TRBJ1-4 TRBV7-2 ASSLESTTNEKLF
TRBJ2-7 TRBV7-8 ASSPTYEQY
TRBJ2-5 TRBV4-2 ASTPKRGVRQETQY
TRBJ2-1 TRBV3-1 ASSRDPGLAGKNEQF
TRBJ1-1 TRBV6-1 ASRSSGGTEAF
TRBJ2-3 TRBV2 ASRRGLAEDTQY
TRBJ2-3 TRBV2 ASSEMGSTDTQY
TRBJ2-6 TRBV6-1 ASSEFSAGANVLT
TRBJ2-7 TRBV12-3/TRBV12-4 ASSKGGQGRSYEQY
TRBJ2-3 TRBV20-1 SASRITGGSTDTQY
TRBJ1-1 TRBV28 ASSAPDTEAF
TRBJ1-6 TRBV29-1 SVKGGQGDSPLH
TRBJ2-3 TRBV27 ASSLHYSTDTQY
TRBJ1-2 TRBV5-1 ASRGGQGGGYT
TRBJ2-1 TRBV19 ASSILPQGRSQF
TRBJ1-5 TRBV28 ASRLGQDQPQH
TRBJ2-1 TRBV6-1 ASSVRDTPYNEQF
TRBJ2-1 TRBV10-3 AISSGTSDEQF
TRBJ2-1 TRBV28 ASSLNNEQF
TRBJ2-3 TRBV4-2 ASSQEGGRGPDTQY
TRBJ2-1 TRBV28 ASSPPLDNEQF
TRBJ1-1 TRBV12-3/TRBV12-4 ASSRQGANTEAF
TRBJ2-7 TRBV16 ASSFGQGSPYEQY
TRBJ1-1 TRBV20-1 SAQDRVNTEAF
TRBJ2-3 TRBV7-6 ASSLGLASDTQY
TRBJ1-4 TRBV6-1 ASRGQPTNEKLF
TRBJ1-2 TRBV15 ATSREGAAGYGYT
TRBJ2-3 TRBV10-3 AISASSVGTSTDTQY
TRBJ2-1 TRBV6-1 ASSESTSGNEQF
TRBJ2-3 TRBV27 ASRDRADTQY
TRBJ1-6 TRBV9 ASSGPGTYGSPLH
TRBJ2-7 TRBV5-1 ASSWGGGYEQY
TRBJ1-1 TRBV4-1 ASSRGREVTEAF
TRBJ1-2 TRBV7-9 ASSLKQGANGYT
TRBJ1-5 TRBV19 ASSIGSRRGKMPVNQPQH
TRBJ2-5 TRBV7-9 ASSLEVGRIETQY
TRBJ1-1 TRBV6-1 ASRGGTGGLGTEAF
TRBJ1-2 TRBV20-1 SARDGLLGYGYT
TRBJ2-6 TRBV11-2 ASSLRQGNSGANVLT
TRBJ1-6 TRBV11-2 ASSFSQGNGSPLH